This entry concerns a single TCR beta chain. Germline and junction disagree at one end, which may indicate a read error. Samples each yielded at least 6 micrograms of total RNA. This entry is derived from a study of blood T cells in healthy people across ages. Germline loops: CDR1 SGHRS, CDR2 YFSETQ. The CDR3 loop spans 13 amino acids. A second roughly 7 to 12 cycle PCR used barcoded and J-beta primers. TCRdb called the 5' RACE reads again in MiXCR, with one record for every CDR3 protein. Of 250,000 to 300,000 distinct CDR3 sequences in the sample, roughly 29% were seen once. The rearrangement uses TRBV5-1 and TRBJ2-5, with D unclear. The clonotype was recovered from a woman in her 70s in good health. The sample consisted of blood. CDR3 region: CANSLGGGETQYF. CDR3 in DNA: TGCGCCAACAGCTTGGGTGGTGGAGAGACCCAGTACTTC.